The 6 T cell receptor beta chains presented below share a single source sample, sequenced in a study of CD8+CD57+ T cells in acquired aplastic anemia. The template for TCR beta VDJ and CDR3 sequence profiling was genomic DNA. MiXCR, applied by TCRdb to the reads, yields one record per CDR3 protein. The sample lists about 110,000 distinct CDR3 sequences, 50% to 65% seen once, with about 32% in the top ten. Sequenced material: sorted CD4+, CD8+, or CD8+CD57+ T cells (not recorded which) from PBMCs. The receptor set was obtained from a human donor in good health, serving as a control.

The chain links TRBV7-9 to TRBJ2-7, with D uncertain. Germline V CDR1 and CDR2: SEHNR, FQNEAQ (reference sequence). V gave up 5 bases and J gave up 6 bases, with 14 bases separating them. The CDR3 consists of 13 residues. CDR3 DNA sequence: TGTGCCAGCAGCCTCGACGCTGTAGGCGAGCAGTACGTC. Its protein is CASSLDAVGEQYV.

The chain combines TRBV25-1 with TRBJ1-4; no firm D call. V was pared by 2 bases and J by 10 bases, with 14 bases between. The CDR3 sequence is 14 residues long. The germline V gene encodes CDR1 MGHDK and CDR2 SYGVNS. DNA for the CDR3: TGTGCCAGCAGTGAAGGACTACTGCCAGGAAAACTGTTTTTT. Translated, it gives CASSEGLLPGKLFF. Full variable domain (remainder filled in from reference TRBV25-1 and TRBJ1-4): EADIYQTPRYLVIGTGKKITLECSQTMGHDKMYWYQQDPGMELHLIHYSYGVNSTEKGDLSSESTVSRIRTEHFPLTLESARPSHTSQYLCASSEGLLPGKLFFGSGTQLSVL.

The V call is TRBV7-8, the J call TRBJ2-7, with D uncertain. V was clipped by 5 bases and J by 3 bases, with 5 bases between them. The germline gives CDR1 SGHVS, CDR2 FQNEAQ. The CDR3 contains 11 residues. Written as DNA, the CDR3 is TGTGCCAGCAGCGGTGACTACGAGCAGTACTTC. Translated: CASSGDYEQYF.

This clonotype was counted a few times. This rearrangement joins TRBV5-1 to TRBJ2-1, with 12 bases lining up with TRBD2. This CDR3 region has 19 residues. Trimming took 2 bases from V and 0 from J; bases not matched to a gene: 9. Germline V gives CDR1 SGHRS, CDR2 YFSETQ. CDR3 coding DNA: TGCGCCAGCAGCTTTGCGACTAGCGGGGGCCCCTACTCCTACAATGAGCAGTTCTTC. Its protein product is CASSFATSGGPYSYNEQFF.

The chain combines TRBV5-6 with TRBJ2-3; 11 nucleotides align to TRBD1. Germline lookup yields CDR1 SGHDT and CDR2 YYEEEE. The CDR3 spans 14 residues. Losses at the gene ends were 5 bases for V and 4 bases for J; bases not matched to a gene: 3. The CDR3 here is CASRRTGGADTQYF. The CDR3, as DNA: TGTGCCAGCAGGCGGACAGGGGGCGCAGATACGCAGTATTTT.

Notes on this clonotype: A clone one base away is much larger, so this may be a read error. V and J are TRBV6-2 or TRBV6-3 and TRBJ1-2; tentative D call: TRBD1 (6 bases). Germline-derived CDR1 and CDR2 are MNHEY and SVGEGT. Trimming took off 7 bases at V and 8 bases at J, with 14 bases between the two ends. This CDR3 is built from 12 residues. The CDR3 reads CASTGPDRGYTF. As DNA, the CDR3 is TGTGCCAGCACCGGACCCGACAGGGGCTACACCTTC.